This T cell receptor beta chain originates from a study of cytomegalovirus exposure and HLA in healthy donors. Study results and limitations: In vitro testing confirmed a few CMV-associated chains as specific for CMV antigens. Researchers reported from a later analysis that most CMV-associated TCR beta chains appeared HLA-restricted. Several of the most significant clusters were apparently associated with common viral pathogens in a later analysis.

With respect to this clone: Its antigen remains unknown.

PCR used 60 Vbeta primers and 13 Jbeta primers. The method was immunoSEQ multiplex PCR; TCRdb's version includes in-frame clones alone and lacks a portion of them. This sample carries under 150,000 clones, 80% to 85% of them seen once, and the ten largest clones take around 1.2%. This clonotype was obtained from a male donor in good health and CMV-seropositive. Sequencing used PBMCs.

CDR3 sequence reads: CAISSTGGGNQPQHF. The DNA for the CDR3 is TGTGCCATCAGTTCCACAGGGGGGGGCAATCAGCCCCAGCATTTT. This sequence joins TRBV10-3 and TRBJ1-5; 8 positions agree with TRBD1. Germline V gene data show CDR1 as ENHRY and CDR2 as SYGVKD. The CDR3 has 15 amino acids. V lost 5 bases to trimming and J lost 2 bases; unmatched junction nucleotides: 5.